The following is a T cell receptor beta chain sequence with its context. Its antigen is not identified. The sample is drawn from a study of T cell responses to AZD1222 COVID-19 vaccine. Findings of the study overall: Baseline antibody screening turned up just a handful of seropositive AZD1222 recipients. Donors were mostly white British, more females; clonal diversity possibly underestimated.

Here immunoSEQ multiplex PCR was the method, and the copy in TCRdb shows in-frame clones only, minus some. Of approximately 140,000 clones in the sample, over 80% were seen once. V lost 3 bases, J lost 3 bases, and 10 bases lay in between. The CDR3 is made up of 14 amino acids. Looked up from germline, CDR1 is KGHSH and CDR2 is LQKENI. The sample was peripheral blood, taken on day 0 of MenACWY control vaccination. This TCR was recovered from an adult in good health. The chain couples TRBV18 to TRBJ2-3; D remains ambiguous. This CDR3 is CASSPPNPTDTQYF. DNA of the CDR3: TGTGCCAGCTCACCCCCCAACCCGACAGATACGCAGTATTTT.